This T cell receptor (beta chain) comes out of a study of T-cell memory formation after mild COVID-19. The study's findings and limits: Clones that contracted clustered mainly in CM and EM if CD4+ and in EMRA if CD8+. Day 15 to 85 contracting clones showed balanced CD4/CD8; later expanders leaned CD4+.

There are a few counts of this clonotype. Its matching antigen is unknown. Researchers used 5'RACE with constant-segment primers to make TCR alpha and TCR beta cDNA libraries that carry sample barcodes and UMIs. TCRdb re-derived calls from the 5' RACE reads in MiXCR, one entry per CDR3 protein. The sample records about half a million distinct CDR3 sequences, 18% being singletons. CDR3 length equals 16 residues. Germline CDR1 KGHSH, CDR2 LQKENI. V was shortened by 6 bases and J by 0 bases, with 17 bases between the two germline ends. This clonotype was obtained from an adult woman who had mild COVID-19 (a few samples of this study predate the infection). Cell type and time point are not known. The chain recombines TRBV18 with TRBJ1-1; no reliable D call. Material for sequencing was PBMCs or a T cell subset sorted from them (not recorded which). CDR3 residues: CASSREGPGMNTEAFF. The CDR3 bases are TGTGCCAGCTCGCGGGAGGGCCCGGGAATGAACACTGAAGCTTTCTTT. The whole variable domain, filled in from reference TRBV18 and TRBJ1-1, reads NAGVMQNPRHLVRRRGQEARLRCSPMKGHSHVYWYRQLPEEGLKFMVYLQKENIIDESGMPKERFSAEFPKEGPSILRIQQVVRGDSAAYFCASSREGPGMNTEAFFGQGTRLTVV.